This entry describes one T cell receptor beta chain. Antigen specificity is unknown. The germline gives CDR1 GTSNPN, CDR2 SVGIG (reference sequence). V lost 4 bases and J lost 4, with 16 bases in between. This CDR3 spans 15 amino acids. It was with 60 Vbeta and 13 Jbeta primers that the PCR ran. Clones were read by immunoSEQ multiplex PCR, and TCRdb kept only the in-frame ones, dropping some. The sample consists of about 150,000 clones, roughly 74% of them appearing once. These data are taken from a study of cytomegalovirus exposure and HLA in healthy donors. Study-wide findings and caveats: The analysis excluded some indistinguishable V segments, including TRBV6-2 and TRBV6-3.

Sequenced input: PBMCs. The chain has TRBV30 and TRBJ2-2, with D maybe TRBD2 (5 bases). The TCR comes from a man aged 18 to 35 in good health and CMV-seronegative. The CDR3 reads CAWTPQLVPTGELFF. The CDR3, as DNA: TGTGCCTGGACCCCACAACTAGTTCCCACCGGGGAGCTGTTTTTT.